The 8 T cell receptor beta chains in this list originate from one sample, sequenced in a study of blood T cell repertoires in COVID-19. Measured with immunoSEQ multiplex PCR; TCRdb has only the in-frame clones, and not every one. The sample holds approximately 400,000 clones, more than 70% seen once. Sequencing was carried out using PBMCs or T cells enriched from blood (not recorded which). These receptors were obtained from a young woman who had recovered from COVID-19.

This clone has more than one count but fewer than ten. The V and J genes are TRBV5-4 and TRBJ2-1, with 7 nucleotides matching TRBD2. The CDR3 totals 18 residues. CDR1 SGHNT and CDR2 YYREEE come from the germline V gene (reference sequence). With V trimmed by 4 bases and J by 0 bases, 13 bases remained unmatched. The CDR3 loop reads CASSPQPPTSSSYNEQFF. The CDR3, as DNA: TGTGCCAGCAGCCCTCAACCTCCGACTAGCAGCTCCTACAATGAGCAGTTCTTC.

The gene calls are TRBV2 and TRBJ2-7; D gene uncertain. The V gene's germline CDR1 is SNHLY and CDR2 FYNNEI. Trimming removed 6 bases from V and 2 bases from J, with 8 bases in between. The CDR3 length is 12 residues. The CDR3 sequence: CASRLSPYEQYF. The CDR3 DNA reads as TGTGCCAGCAGACTATCCCCCTACGAGCAGTACTTC.

The rearrangement uses TRBV2 and TRBJ1-5; 7 nucleotides match TRBD1. V gave up 1 base and J gave up 6 bases; unmatched junction bases: 12. This CDR3 has 17 residues. Germline assignment: CDR1 SNHLY and CDR2 FYNNEI. CDR3 residues: CASSEDRGSIRSQPQHF. The CDR3 DNA follows: TGTGCCAGCAGTGAAGACAGGGGCAGTATTAGGAGTCAGCCCCAGCATTTT.

The table lists this clone with a few counts. The rearrangement links TRBV7-2 to TRBJ2-5; TRBD2 agrees at 12 bases. The CDR3 loop spans 16 amino acids. Trimming cost V 2 bases and J 3 bases; bases outside gene matches: 4. Germline V gives CDR1 SGHTA, CDR2 FQGNSA. This CDR3 reads CASSLRPSGGEETQYF. Written as DNA, the CDR3 is TGTGCCAGCAGCTTACGGCCTAGCGGGGGGGAAGAGACCCAGTACTTC.

In this sample, this clone turned up once. This chain connects TRBV7-2 to TRBJ2-5; no clear D gene. This CDR3 is built from 14 residues. Germline V gene data show CDR1 as SGHTA and CDR2 as FQGNSA. Trimming took off 2 bases at V and 5 bases at J, with 12 bases between the two ends. CDR3 sequence reads: CASSLSVERETQYF. The CDR3 DNA sequence: TGTGCCAGCAGCTTATCTGTGGAGAGGGAGACCCAGTACTTC.

V usage is TRBV6-4 and J usage is TRBJ1-1; D gene uncertain. Germline-derived CDR1 and CDR2 are MRHNA and SNTAGT. CDR3 length: 14 residues. Trimming cost V 4 bases and J 1 base, with 10 bases left between them. For the CDR3, the DNA is TGTGCCAGCAGTGTCCTAGAGGGGAACACTGAAGCTTTCTTT. This gives the protein CASSVLEGNTEAFF.

V gene TRBV14 combines with J gene TRBJ2-5; 7 bases fit TRBD1. V lost 3 bases to trimming and J lost 6 bases; unmatched junction nucleotides: 10. The CDR3 length is 15 residues. Germline CDR1 is SGHDN and CDR2 is FVKESK. This CDR3 is CASSHLTTGVKTQYF. The CDR3 DNA reads TGTGCCAGCAGCCATCTAACAACAGGGGTCAAGACCCAGTACTTC.

The J gene is TRBJ2-4, the V gene TRBV9; D possibly corresponds to TRBD2 (6 bases). CDR3 length: 15 residues. Germline CDR1 reads SGDLS; CDR2 reads YYNGEE. V lost 3 bases and J 0 bases, leaving 10 bases between the germline ends. The CDR3 reads CASSGGTLAKNIQYF. The CDR3 coding sequence is TGTGCCAGCAGCGGGGGGACTCTAGCCAAAAACATTCAGTACTTC.